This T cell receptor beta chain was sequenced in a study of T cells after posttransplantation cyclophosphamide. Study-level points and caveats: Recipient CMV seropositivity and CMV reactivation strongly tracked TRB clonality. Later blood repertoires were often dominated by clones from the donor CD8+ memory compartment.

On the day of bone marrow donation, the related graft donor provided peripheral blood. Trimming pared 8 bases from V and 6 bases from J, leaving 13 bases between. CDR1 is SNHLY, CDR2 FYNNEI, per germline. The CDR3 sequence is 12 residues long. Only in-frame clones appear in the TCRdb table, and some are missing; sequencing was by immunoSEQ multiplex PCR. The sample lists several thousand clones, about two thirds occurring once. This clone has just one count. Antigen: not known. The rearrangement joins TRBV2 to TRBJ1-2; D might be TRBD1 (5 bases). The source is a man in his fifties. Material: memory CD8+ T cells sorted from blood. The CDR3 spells CASRTRGHGYTF. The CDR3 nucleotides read TGTGCCAGCCGGACAAGGGGTCATGGCTACACCTTC.